What follows describes a single T cell receptor beta chain. These data belong to a study of T cell changes during pregnancy in multiple sclerosis. The CDR3 is 16 amino acids. Germline CDR1 and CDR2: LGHNA and YSLEER. The V end lost 2 bases, the J end lost 6 bases, and 20 bases lay between the germline ends. Sequenced by immunoSEQ multiplex PCR; TCRdb stores in-frame clones only, minus some. The data show approximately 47,000 clones, 70% to 90% seen once. This clonotype was sampled from a female donor with multiple sclerosis, enrolled in a pregnancy study. Sequences were derived from peripheral blood, sampled in the first trimester of pregnancy. This chain uses TRBV4-3 with TRBJ2-7, with D tentatively TRBD2 (6 bases). CDR3 amino acids: CASSQFARGSIGEQYF. CDR3 nucleotides: TGCGCCAGCAGCCAATTTGCCCGGGGGAGTATAGGCGAGCAGTACTTC.